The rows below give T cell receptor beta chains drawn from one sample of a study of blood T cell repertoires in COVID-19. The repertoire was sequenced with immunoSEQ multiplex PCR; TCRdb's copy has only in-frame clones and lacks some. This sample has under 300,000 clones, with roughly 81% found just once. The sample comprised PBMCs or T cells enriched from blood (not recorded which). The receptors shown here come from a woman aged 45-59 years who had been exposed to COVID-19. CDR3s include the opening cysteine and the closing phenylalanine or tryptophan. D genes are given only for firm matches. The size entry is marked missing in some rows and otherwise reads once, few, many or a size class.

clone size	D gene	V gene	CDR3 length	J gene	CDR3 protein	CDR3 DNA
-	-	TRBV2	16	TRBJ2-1	CASSEARGSSYNEQFF	TGTGCCAGCAGTGAGGCACGGGGAAGCTCCTACAATGAGCAGTTCTTC
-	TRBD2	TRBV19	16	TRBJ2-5	CASSMAAGGPGETQYF	TGTGCCAGTAGTATGGCAGCGGGGGGGCCCGGCGAGACCCAGTACTTC
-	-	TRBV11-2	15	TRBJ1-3	CASSPSPGRSNTIYF	TGTGCCAGCAGCCCCTCCCCGGGGAGGTCTAACACCATATATTTT
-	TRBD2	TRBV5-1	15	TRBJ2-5	CASSKATSGEETQYF	TGCGCCAGCAGCAAGGCGACTAGCGGGGAAGAGACCCAGTACTTC
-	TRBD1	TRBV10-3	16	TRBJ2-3	CAISESMTGGTDTQYF	TGTGCCATCAGTGAGTCGATGACAGGGGGTACAGATACGCAGTATTTT
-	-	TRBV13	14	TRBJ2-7	CASSLGDSSYEQYF	TGTGCCAGCAGCTTAGGGGACAGCTCCTACGAGCAGTACTTC
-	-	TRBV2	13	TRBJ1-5	CASRLRGNQPQHF	TGTGCCAGCCGTCTCCGCGGGAATCAGCCCCAGCATTTT
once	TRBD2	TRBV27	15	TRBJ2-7	CASTPWASGTYEQYF	TGTGCCAGCACCCCATGGGCTAGCGGGACCTACGAGCAGTACTTC
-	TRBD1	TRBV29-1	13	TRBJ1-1	CSVADRVGTEAFF	TGCAGCGTTGCAGACAGGGTGGGCACTGAAGCTTTCTTT
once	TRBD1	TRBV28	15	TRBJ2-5	CASSVQGQWTETQYF	TGTGCCAGCAGTGTCCAGGGACAGTGGACAGAGACCCAGTACTTC
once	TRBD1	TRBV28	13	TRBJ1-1	CASSLLRDREAFF	TGTGCCAGCAGTTTACTCCGGGACAGGGAAGCTTTCTTT
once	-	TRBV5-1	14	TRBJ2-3	CASSPDSSTDTQYF	TGCGCCAGCAGCCCGGACAGTAGCACAGATACGCAGTATTTT
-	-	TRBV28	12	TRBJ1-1	CASSSVNTEAFF	TGTGCCAGCAGTTCAGTCAACACTGAAGCTTTCTTT
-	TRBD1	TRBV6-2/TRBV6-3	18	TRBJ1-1	CASSYTSGQGNINTEAFF	TGTGCCAGCAGTTACACCTCCGGACAGGGGAATATCAACACTGAAGCTTTCTTT
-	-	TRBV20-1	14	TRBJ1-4	CSASIQGVNEKLFF	TGCAGTGCTAGTATCCAGGGTGTTAATGAAAAACTGTTTTTT
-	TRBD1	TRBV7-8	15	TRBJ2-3	CASSLDGTVTDTQYF	TGTGCCAGCAGCTTAGACGGGACAGTCACAGATACGCAGTATTTT
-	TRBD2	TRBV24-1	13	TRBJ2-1	CATSDFGGSEQFF	TGTGCCACCAGTGATTTCGGGGGGAGTGAGCAGTTCTTC
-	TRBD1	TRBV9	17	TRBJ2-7	CASSAGPGTGASYEQYF	TGTGCCAGCAGCGCGGGGCCCGGGACAGGGGCTTCCTACGAGCAGTACTTC
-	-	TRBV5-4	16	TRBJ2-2	CASSLGPLAAPGELFF	TGTGCCAGCAGCTTGGGCCCACTAGCCGCACCGGGGGAGCTGTTTTTT
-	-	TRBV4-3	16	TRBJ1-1	CASSQESDLASSEAFF	TGCGCCAGCAGCCAAGAGTCGGACTTGGCCTCGAGTGAAGCTTTCTTT
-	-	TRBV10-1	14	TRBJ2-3	CASSPSGSTDTQYF	TGCGCCAGCAGTCCCAGCGGGAGCACAGATACGCAGTATTTT
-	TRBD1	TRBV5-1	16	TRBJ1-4	CASSLPRGQPNEKLFF	TGCGCCAGCAGCTTGCCGAGGGGGCAGCCTAATGAAAAACTGTTTTTT
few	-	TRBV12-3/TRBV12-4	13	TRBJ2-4	CASRGLAKNIQYF	TGTGCCAGCAGAGGACTAGCCAAAAACATTCAGTACTTC
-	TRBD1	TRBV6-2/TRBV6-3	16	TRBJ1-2	CASSPRDRAGNYGYTF	TGTGCCAGCAGCCCTAGGGACAGGGCTGGTAACTATGGCTACACCTTC
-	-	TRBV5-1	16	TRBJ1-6	CASSSGGGGYNSPLHF	TGCGCCAGCAGCTCCGGGGGGGGCGGTTATAATTCACCCCTCCACTTT
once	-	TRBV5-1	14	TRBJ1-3	CASSQGVEGNTIYF	TGCGCCAGCAGCCAAGGGGTGGAGGGAAACACCATATATTTT
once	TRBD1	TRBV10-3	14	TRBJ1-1	CAAGTGGRNTEAFF	TGTGCCGCCGGGACAGGGGGCCGCAACACTGAAGCTTTCTTT
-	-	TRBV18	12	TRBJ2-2	CASSPMYPELFF	TGTGCCAGCTCACCTATGTATCCGGAGCTGTTTTTT
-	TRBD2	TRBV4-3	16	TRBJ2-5	CASSQDPSGGEETQYF	TGCGCCAGCAGCCAAGATCCTAGCGGGGGGGAAGAGACCCAGTACTTC